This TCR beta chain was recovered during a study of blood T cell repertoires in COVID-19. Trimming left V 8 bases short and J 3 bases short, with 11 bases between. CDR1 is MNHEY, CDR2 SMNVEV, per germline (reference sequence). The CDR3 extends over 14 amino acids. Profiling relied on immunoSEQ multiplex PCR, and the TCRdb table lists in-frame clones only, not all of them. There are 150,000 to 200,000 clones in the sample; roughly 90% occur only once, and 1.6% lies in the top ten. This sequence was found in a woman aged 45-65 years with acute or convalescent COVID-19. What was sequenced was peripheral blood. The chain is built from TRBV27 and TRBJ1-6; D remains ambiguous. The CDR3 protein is CASDICNYNSPLHF. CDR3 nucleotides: TGTGCCAGCGACATTTGCAACTATAATTCACCCCTCCACTTT.